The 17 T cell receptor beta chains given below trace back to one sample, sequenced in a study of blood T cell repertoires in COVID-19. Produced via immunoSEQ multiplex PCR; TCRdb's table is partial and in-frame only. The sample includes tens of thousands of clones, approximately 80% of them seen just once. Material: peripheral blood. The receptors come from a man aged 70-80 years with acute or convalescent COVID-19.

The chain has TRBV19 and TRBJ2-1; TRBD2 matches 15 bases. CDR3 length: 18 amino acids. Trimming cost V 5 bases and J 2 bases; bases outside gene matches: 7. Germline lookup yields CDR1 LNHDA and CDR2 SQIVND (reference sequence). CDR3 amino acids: CASSLGLAGGGPYNEQFF. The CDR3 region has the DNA TGTGCCAGTAGTTTAGGACTAGCGGGGGGGGGCCCCTACAATGAGCAGTTCTTC.

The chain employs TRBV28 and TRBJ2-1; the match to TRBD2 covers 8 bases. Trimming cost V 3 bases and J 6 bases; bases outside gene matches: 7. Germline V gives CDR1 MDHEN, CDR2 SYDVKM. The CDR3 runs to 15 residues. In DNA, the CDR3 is TGTGCCAGCAGTTTGGGACTAGTAAAGATCAATGAGCAGTTCTTC. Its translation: CASSLGLVKINEQFF.

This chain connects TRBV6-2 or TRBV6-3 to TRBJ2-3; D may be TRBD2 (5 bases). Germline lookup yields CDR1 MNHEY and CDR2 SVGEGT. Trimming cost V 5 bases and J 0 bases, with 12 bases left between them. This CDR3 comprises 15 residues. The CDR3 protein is CASSPTGLSTDTQYF. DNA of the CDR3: TGTGCCAGCAGTCCCACCGGACTGAGCACAGATACGCAGTATTTT.

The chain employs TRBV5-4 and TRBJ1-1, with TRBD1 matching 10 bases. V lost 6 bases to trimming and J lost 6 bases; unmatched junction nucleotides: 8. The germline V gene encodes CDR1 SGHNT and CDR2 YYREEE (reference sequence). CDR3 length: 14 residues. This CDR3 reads CASTGPGQGSEAFF. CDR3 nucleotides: TGTGCCAGCACCGGACCGGGACAGGGGTCTGAAGCTTTCTTT.

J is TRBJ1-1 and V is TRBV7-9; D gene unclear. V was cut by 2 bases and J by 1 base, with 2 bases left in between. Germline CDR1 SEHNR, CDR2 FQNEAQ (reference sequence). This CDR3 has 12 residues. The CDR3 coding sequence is TGTGCCAGCAGCTTACAGAACACTGAAGCTTTCTTT. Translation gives CASSLQNTEAFF.

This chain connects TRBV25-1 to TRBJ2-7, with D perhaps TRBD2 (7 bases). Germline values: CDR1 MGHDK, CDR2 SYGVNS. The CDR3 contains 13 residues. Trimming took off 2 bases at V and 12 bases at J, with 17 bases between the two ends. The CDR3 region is CASSERQMGGRYF. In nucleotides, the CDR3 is TGTGCCAGCAGTGAAAGACAGATGGGGGGGCGGTACTTC.

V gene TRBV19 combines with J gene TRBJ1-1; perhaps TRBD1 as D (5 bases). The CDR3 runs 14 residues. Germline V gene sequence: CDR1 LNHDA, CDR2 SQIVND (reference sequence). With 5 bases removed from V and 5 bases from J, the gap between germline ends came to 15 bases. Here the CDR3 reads CASSGGLRVTEAFF. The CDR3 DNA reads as TGTGCCAGTAGTGGGGGACTCAGAGTAACTGAAGCTTTCTTT.

CDR3 in amino acids: CASSHSLAGVTGELFF. For the CDR3, the DNA is TGTGCCAGCAGCCACTCACTAGCGGGAGTTACCGGGGAGCTGTTTTTT. The J gene is TRBJ2-2, the V gene TRBV7-6, with 11 bases that match TRBD2. Looked up from germline, CDR1 is SGHVS and CDR2 is FNYEAQ. V trimming: 5 bases; J trimming: 5 bases; junction bases outside the gene matches: 7. The CDR3 length is 16 residues.

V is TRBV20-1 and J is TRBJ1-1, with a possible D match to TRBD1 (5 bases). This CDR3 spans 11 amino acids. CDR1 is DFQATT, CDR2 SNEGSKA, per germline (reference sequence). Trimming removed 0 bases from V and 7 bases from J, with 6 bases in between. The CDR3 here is CSARDGGEAFF. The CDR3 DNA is TGCAGTGCTAGAGACGGGGGTGAAGCTTTCTTT.

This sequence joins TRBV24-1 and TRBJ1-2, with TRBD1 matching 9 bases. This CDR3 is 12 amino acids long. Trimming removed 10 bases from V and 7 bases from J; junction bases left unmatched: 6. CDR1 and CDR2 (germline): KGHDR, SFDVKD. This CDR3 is CATGQGGSGYTF. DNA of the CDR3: TGTGCCACGGGACAGGGTGGAAGTGGCTACACCTTC.

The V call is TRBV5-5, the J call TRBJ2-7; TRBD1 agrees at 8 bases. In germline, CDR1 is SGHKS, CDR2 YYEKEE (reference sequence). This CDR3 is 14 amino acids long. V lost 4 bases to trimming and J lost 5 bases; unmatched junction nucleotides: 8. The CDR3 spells CASSPIAGGNEQYF. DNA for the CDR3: TGTGCCAGCAGCCCCATCGCAGGGGGCAACGAGCAGTACTTC.

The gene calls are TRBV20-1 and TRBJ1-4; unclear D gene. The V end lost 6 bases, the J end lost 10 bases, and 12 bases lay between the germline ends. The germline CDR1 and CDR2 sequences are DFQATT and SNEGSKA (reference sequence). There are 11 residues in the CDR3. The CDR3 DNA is TGCAGTGCCTTTCGGGAGGGAAAACTGTTTTTT. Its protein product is CSAFREGKLFF.

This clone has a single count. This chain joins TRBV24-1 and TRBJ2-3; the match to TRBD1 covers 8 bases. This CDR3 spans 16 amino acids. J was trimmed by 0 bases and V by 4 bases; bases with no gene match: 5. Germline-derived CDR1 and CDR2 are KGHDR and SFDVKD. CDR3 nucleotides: TGTGCCACCAGTGACCTGGGGGACAGGAGCACAGATACGCAGTATTTT. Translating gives CATSDLGDRSTDTQYF.

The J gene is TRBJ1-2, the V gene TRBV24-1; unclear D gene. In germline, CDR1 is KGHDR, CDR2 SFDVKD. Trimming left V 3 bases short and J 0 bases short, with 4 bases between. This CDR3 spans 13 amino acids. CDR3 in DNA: TGTGCCACCAGTGATGACACTAACTATGGCTACACCTTC. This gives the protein CATSDDTNYGYTF.

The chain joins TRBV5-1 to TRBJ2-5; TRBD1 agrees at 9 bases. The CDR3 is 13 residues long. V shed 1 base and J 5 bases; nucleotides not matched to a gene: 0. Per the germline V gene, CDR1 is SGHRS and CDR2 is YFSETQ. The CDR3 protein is CASSLTGGETQYF. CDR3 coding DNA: TGCGCCAGCAGCTTGACAGGGGGCGAGACCCAGTACTTC.

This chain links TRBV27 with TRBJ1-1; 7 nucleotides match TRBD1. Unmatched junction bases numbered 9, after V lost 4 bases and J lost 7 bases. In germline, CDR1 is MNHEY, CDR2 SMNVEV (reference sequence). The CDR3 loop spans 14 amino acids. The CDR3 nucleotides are TGTGCCAGCAGTTCCGCCGGGACAGCTTATGAAGCTTTCTTT. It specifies CASSSAGTAYEAFF.

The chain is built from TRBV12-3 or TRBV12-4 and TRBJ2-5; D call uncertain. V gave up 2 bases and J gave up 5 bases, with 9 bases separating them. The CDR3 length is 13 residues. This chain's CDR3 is CASSLWLSETQYF. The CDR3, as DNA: TGTGCCAGCAGTTTATGGCTTTCGGAGACCCAGTACTTC.